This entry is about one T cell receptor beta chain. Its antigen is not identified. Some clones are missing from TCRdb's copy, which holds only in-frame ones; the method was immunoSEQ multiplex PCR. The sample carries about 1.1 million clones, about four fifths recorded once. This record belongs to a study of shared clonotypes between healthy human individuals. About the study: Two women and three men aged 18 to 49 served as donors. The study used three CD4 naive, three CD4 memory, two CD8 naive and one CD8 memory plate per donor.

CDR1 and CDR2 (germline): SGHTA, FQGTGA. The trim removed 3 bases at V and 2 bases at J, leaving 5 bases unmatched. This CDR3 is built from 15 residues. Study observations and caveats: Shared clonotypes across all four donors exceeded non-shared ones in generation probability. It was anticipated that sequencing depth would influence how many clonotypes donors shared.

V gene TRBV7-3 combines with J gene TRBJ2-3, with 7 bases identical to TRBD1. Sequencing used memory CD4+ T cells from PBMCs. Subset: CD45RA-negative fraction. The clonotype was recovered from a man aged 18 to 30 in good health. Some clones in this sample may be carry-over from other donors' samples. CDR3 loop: CASSFLGQPTDTQYF. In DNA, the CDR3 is TGTGCCAGCAGCTTTTTGGGACAGCCCACAGATACGCAGTATTTT.